Listed below are T cell receptor beta chains from one sample, sequenced in a study of T-cell reconstitution after alpha-beta-depleted transplantation in children. TCRdb re-derived calls from the PCR reads in MiXCR, one entry per CDR3 protein. The repertoire has approximately 170,000 distinct CDR3 sequences, around 10% of them found once; the top ten carry less than 15%. The sample in question was PBMCs, obtained before TCRalphabeta/CD19-depleted stem cell transplant. These receptor sequences come from a boy aged 2 to 10 with acute myeloid leukemia, due to receive a stem cell transplant. The CDR3 runs from the conserved cysteine through the conserved F or W. Each record gives: clone size, V gene, J gene, D gene, CDR3 DNA, CDR3 protein. A D gene is named only where the DNA matches it firmly. Only part of the rows carry a size: once, few, many, or a class if the clone is expanded.

clone size: many; V gene: TRBV7-3; J gene: TRBJ2-1; D gene: NA; CDR3 DNA: TGTGCCAGCAGCTTAAACGAGGGGTTCGGCAATGAGCAGTTCTTC; CDR3 protein: CASSLNEGFGNEQFF
clone size: many; V gene: TRBV20-1; J gene: TRBJ2-3; D gene: NA; CDR3 DNA: TGCAGTGCTACCAGGACTCTCGAGGCGCAGTATTTT; CDR3 protein: CSATRTLEAQYF
clone size: NA; V gene: TRBV7-3; J gene: TRBJ2-7; D gene: NA; CDR3 DNA: TGTGCCAGCAGCTCCACCAGATCGGGGATCCACGAGCAGTACTTC; CDR3 protein: CASSSTRSGIHEQYF
clone size: many; V gene: TRBV28; J gene: TRBJ1-1; D gene: NA; CDR3 DNA: TGTGCCAGCAGTTTCTCTACAATGAACACTGAAGCTTTCTTT; CDR3 protein: CASSFSTMNTEAFF
clone size: many; V gene: TRBV20-1; J gene: TRBJ1-6; D gene: NA; CDR3 DNA: TGCAGTGCTAGAGACAGGCCCGGCTCCTATAATTCACCCCTCCACTTT; CDR3 protein: CSARDRPGSYNSPLHF
clone size: many; V gene: TRBV20-1; J gene: TRBJ2-1; D gene: NA; CDR3 DNA: TGCAGTGCGCGCCGGGACCTGGGGAATGAGCAGTTCTTC; CDR3 protein: CSARRDLGNEQFF
clone size: many; V gene: TRBV12-3/TRBV12-4; J gene: TRBJ2-3; D gene: NA; CDR3 DNA: TGTGCCAGCAGTTTTTTAAGTTTTCTGGGGGATACGCAGTATTTT; CDR3 protein: CASSFLSFLGDTQYF
clone size: many; V gene: TRBV4-1; J gene: TRBJ2-1; D gene: NA; CDR3 DNA: TGCGCCAGCAGCCAAGCGAATGAGCAGTTCTTC; CDR3 protein: CASSQANEQFF
clone size: many; V gene: TRBV6-5; J gene: TRBJ1-3; D gene: TRBD1; CDR3 DNA: TGTGCCAGCAGTTACTCGATTAACAGGGGAGGTGGAAACACCATATATTTT; CDR3 protein: CASSYSINRGGGNTIYF
clone size: many; V gene: TRBV20-1; J gene: TRBJ2-5; D gene: NA; CDR3 DNA: TGCAGTGCTAGAGTTGGGGCCTACCCCCAAGAGACCCAGTACTTC; CDR3 protein: CSARVGAYPQETQYF
clone size: many; V gene: TRBV27; J gene: TRBJ2-7; D gene: NA; CDR3 DNA: TGTGCCAGCAGTTGGGGTGGAGGCTACGAGCAGTACTTC; CDR3 protein: CASSWGGGYEQYF
clone size: many; V gene: TRBV5-1; J gene: TRBJ2-3; D gene: TRBD2; CDR3 DNA: TGCGCCAGCAAGACTAGCGGGACCACAGATACGCAGTATTTT; CDR3 protein: CASKTSGTTDTQYF
clone size: many; V gene: TRBV7-9; J gene: TRBJ1-4; D gene: NA; CDR3 DNA: TGTGCCAGCAGCCCACAGGGTACCAATAATGAAAAACTGTTTTTT; CDR3 protein: CASSPQGTNNEKLFF
clone size: many; V gene: TRBV29-1; J gene: TRBJ1-1; D gene: NA; CDR3 DNA: TGCAGCGTTGACAGGTTGAACACTGAAGCTTTCTTT; CDR3 protein: CSVDRLNTEAFF
clone size: few; V gene: TRBV19; J gene: TRBJ2-1; D gene: NA; CDR3 DNA: TGTGCCAGTAGTACTCGCCACGGCTACAATGAGCAGTTCTTC; CDR3 protein: CASSTRHGYNEQFF
clone size: many; V gene: TRBV27; J gene: TRBJ2-3; D gene: NA; CDR3 DNA: TGTGCCAGCAGTGCGACTTCCTTCTCCCCACATGGTACGCAGTATTTT; CDR3 protein: CASSATSFSPHGTQYF